This T cell receptor (beta chain) was found in a study of T-cell memory formation after mild COVID-19. At the level of the study: Largely donor-specific TCR clusters were found.

Findings and limits, study-wide: CD4+ contracting clones were found mainly in CM and EM, and CD8+ ones in EMRA. Contracting clones from day 15 to 85 showed balanced CD4/CD8; later expanders favored CD4+.

Amplification by 5'RACE using constant-segment primers produced TCR alpha and TCR beta cDNA libraries that carried sample barcodes and UMIs. TCRdb re-analysed the 5' RACE reads in MiXCR, keeping a single row per CDR3 protein. The data hold approximately 150,000 distinct CDR3 sequences, with roughly 15% observed a single time. This clonotype was found once. Antigen unknown. The length of the CDR3 is 17 residues. The junction had 0 bases not matched to a gene; V was cut back by 0 bases and J by 1 base. Germline V gene sequence: CDR1 MRHNA, CDR2 SNTAGT. The sequencing sample was made of PBMCs or a T cell subset sorted from them (not recorded which). J is TRBJ2-3 and V is TRBV6-4; the match to TRBD2 covers 14 bases. This TCR was sampled from an adult woman who had mild COVID-19 (a few samples of this study predate the infection). Cell type and time point are not known. The CDR3 nucleotides read TGTGCCAGCAGTGACTCGACTAGCGGGGGGGGCACAGATACGCAGTATTTT. Protein sequence: CASSDSTSGGGTDTQYF.